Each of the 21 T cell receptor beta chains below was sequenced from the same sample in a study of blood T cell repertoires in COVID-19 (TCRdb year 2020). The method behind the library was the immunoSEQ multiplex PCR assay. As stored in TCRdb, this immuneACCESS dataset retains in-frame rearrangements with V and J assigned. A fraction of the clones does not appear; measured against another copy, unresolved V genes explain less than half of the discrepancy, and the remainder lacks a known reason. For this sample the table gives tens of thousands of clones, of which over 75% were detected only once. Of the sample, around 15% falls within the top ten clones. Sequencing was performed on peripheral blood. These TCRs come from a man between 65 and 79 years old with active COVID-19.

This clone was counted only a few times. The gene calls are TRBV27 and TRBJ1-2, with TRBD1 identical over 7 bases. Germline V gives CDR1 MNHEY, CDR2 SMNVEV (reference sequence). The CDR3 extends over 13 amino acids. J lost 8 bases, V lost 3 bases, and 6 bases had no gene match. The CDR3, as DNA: TGTGCCAGCAGTTTCTCGACAGGGTTGGGCTACACCTTC. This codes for CASSFSTGLGYTF.

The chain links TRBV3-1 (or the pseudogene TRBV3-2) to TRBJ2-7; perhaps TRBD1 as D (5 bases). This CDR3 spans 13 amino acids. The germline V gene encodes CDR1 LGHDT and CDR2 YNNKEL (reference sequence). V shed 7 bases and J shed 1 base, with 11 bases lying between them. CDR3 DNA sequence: TGTGCCAGCATCGGGCAGGGATCCTACGAGCAGTACTTC. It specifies CASIGQGSYEQYF.

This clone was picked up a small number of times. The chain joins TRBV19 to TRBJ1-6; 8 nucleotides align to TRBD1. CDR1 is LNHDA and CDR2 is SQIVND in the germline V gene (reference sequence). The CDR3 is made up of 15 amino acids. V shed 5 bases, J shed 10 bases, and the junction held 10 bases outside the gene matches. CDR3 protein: CASSVQGVSGSPLHF. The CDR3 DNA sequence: TGTGCCAGTAGTGTACAGGGGGTATCGGGATCACCCCTCCACTTT.

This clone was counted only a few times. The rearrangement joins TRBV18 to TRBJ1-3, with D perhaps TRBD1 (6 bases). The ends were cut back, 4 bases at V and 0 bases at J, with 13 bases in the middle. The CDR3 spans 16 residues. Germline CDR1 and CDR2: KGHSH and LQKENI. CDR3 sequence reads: CASSQQGPSSGNTIYF. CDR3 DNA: TGTGCCAGCTCACAACAGGGCCCTAGCTCTGGAAACACCATATATTTT.

The CDR3 reads CAISEGRDSGNTIYF. Here the CDR3 DNA reads TGTGCCATCAGTGAGGGACGGGACTCTGGAAACACCATATATTTT. J is TRBJ1-3 and V is TRBV10-3; D not certain. There are 15 residues in the CDR3. Germline CDR1 and CDR2: ENHRY and SYGVKD. The V end was cut by 2 bases, the J end by 0 bases, with 8 bases between.

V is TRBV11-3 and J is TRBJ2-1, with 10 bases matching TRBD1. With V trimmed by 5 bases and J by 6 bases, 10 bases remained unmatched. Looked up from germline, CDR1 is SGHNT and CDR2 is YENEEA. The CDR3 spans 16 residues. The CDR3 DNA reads TGTGCCAGCAGCAACCGGCGGGGACAGGGGAGCAATGAGCAGTTCTTC. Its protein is CASSNRRGQGSNEQFF.

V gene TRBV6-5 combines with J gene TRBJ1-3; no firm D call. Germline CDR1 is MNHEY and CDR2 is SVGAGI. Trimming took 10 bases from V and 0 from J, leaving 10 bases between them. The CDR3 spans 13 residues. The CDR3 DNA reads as TGTGCCACCTCGACACCCTCTGGAAACACCATATATTTT. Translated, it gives CATSTPSGNTIYF.

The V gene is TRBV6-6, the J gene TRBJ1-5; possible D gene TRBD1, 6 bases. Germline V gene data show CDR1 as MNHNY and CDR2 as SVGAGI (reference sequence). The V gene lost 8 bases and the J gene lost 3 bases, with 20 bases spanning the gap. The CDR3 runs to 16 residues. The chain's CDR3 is CASGPQTGAPNQPQHF. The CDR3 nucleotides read TGTGCCAGCGGGCCCCAGACAGGAGCCCCCAATCAGCCCCAGCATTTT.

The CDR3 region is CASSGGGTGVEETQYF. The CDR3 DNA follows: TGTGCCAGCAGCGGGGGTGGGACAGGGGTTGAAGAGACCCAGTACTTC. J is TRBJ2-5 and V is TRBV9; the match to TRBD1 covers 10 bases. V shed 3 bases and J 3 bases; nucleotides not matched to a gene: 8. This CDR3 spans 16 amino acids. Germline-derived CDR1 and CDR2 are SGDLS and YYNGEE.

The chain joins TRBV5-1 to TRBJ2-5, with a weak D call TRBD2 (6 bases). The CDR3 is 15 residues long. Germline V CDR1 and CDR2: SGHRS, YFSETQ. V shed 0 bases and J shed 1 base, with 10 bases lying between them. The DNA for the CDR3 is TGCGCCAGCAGCTTGGGGGGGGTCCTCCAAGAGACCCAGTACTTC. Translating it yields CASSLGGVLQETQYF.

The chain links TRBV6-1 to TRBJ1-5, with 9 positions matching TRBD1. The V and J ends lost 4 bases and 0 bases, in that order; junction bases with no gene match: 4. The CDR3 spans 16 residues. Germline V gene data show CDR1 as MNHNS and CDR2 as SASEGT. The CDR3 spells CASSVDRGYSNQPQHF. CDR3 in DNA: TGTGCCAGCAGTGTAGACAGGGGGTATAGCAATCAGCCCCAGCATTTT.

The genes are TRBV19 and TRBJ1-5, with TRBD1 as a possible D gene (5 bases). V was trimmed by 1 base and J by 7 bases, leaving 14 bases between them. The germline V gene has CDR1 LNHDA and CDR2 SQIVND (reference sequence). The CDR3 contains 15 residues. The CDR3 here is CASSIGGGPWQPQHF. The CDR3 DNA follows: TGTGCCAGTAGTATAGGGGGGGGTCCTTGGCAGCCCCAGCATTTT.

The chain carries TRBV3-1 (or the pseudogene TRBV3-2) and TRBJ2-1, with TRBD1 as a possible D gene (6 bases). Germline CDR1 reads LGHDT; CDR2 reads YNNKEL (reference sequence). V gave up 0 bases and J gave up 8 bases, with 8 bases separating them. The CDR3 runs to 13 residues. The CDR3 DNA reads TGTGCCAGCAGCCAAGATCCAGGGGATGAGCAGTTCTTC. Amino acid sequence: CASSQDPGDEQFF.

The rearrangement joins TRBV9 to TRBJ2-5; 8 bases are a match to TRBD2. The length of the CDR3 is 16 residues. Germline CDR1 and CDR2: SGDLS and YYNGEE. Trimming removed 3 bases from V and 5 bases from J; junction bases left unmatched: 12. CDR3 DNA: TGTGCCAGCAGCGCGCCTCGCGGGGGGCTAATCGAGACCCAGTACTTC. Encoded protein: CASSAPRGGLIETQYF. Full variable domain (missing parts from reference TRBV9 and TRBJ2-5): DSGVTQTPKHLITATGQRVTLRCSPRSGDLSVYWYQQSLDQGLQFLIQYYNGEERAKGNILERFSAQQFPDLHSELNLSSLELGDSALYFCASSAPRGGLIETQYFGPGTRLLVL.

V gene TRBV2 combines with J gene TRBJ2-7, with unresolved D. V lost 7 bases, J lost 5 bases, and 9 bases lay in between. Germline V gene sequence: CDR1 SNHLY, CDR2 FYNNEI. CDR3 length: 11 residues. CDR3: CASTRVHEQYF. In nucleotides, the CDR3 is TGTGCCAGCACCCGGGTCCACGAGCAGTACTTC.

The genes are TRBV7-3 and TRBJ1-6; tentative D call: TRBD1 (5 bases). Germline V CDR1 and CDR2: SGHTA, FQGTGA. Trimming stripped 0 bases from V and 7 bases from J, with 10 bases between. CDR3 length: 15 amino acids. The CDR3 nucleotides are TGTGCCAGCAGCTTAACCGGGGGTCTGAATTCACCCCTCCACTTT. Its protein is CASSLTGGLNSPLHF.

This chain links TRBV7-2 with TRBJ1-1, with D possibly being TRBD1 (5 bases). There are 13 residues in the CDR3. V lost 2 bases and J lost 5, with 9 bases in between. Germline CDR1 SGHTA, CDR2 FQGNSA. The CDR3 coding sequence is TGTGCCAGCAGCTTAAGGAGGGGAACTGAAGCTTTCTTT. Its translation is CASSLRRGTEAFF.

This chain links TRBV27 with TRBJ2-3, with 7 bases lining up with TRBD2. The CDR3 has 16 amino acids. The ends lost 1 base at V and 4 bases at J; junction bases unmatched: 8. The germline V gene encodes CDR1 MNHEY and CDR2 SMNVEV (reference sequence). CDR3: CASSLFRGVRADTQYF. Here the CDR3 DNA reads TGTGCCAGCAGTTTATTTCGGGGGGTTAGGGCAGATACGCAGTATTTT.

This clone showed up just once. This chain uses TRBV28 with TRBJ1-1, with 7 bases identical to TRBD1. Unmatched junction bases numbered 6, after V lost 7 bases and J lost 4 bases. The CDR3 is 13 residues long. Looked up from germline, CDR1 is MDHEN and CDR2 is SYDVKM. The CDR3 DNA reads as TGTGCCAGCACCATAACAGGGGCCACTGAAGCTTTCTTT. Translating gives CASTITGATEAFF.

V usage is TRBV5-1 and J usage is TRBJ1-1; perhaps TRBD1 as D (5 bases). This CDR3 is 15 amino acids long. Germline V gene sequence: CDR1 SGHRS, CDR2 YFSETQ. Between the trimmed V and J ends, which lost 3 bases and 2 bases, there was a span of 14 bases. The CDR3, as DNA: TGCGCCAGCAGCTCAAATTATGACAGAAACACTGAAGCTTTCTTT. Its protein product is CASSSNYDRNTEAFF.

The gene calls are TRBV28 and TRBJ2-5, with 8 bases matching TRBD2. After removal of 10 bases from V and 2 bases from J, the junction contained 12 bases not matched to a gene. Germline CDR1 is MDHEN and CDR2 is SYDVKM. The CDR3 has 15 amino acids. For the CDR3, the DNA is TGTGCCACCCTCCTCCGGGGGGGCCCTCAAGAGACCCAGTACTTC. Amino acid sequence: CATLLRGGPQETQYF.